These T cell receptor beta chains were read from a single sample in a study of cytotoxic CD8 clonotypes in ibrutinib-treated CLL. Repertoires were generated with immunoSEQ multiplex PCR, while TCRdb's copy carries only in-frame clones and drops some. The table includes about 140,000 clones, 80% detected once. The sequences come from PBMCs, collected after 36 months of ibrutinib treatment. The receptors shown here come from a human donor with chronic lymphocytic leukemia. Each CDR3 is given with its conserved first and last residue. Fields, in order: J gene, D gene, clone size, CDR3 length, V gene, CDR3 DNA, CDR3 protein. A D gene is named only where the DNA matches it firmly. The size field is filled for only some rows; it gives once, few, many or a size class.

TRBJ1-5 . . 11 TRBV6-1 TGTGCCAGCAGCGATAATCAGCCCCAGCATTTT CASSDNQPQHF
TRBJ1-4 TRBD1 . 19 TRBV5-1 TGCGCCAGCAGCTTGAGGGGACAGGACTTTCCAGCAACTAATGAAAAACTGTTTTTT CASSLRGQDFPATNEKLFF
TRBJ2-1 . . 12 TRBV13 TGTGCCAGCAGCCAGGGGTCAGGTGAGCAGTTCTTC CASSQGSGEQFF
TRBJ2-2 TRBD1 . 16 TRBV29-1 TGCAGCGTGCCCGGCGGGGGGACAGGGGTTACCGGGGAGCTGTTTTTT CSVPGGGTGVTGELFF
TRBJ1-6 . . 12 TRBV6-5 TGTGCCAGCAGCCCAGGGGTCGCACCCCTCCACTTT CASSPGVAPLHF
TRBJ1-3 TRBD1 . 19 TRBV19 TGTGCCAGTAGTATTTCCGGGACAGGTCCCAACATCTCTGGAAACACCATATATTTT CASSISGTGPNISGNTIYF
TRBJ1-1 . . 14 TRBV7-9 TGTGCCAGCAGGGATTCGGTACTGAACACTGAAGCTTTCTTT CASRDSVLNTEAFF
TRBJ2-2 . . 13 TRBV6-4 TGTGCCAGCACGGACAGAGCTACCGGGGAGCTGTTTTTT CASTDRATGELFF
TRBJ1-3 . . 14 TRBV2 TGTGCCAGCCAGCTGGTTAGCTCTGGAAACACCATATATTTT CASQLVSSGNTIYF
TRBJ1-6 . . 17 TRBV21-1 TGTGCCAGCAGCAAAGCGCTTTGGGAGACGGACCCTCTACCCCTCCACTTT CASSKALWETDPLPLHF
TRBJ1-3 . . 14 TRBV6-6 TGTGCCAGCACAAAGACAGGCGCTGGAAACACCATATATTTT CASTKTGAGNTIYF
TRBJ2-7 . . 13 TRBV15 TGTGCCACCTCCTCCGGGAAATCCTACGAGCAGTACTTC CATSSGKSYEQYF
TRBJ2-7 TRBD2 . 19 TRBV11-2 TGTGCCAGCAGCCCCTCCTTCCCTGGACTAGCGGGAGACTCCTACGAGCAGTACTTC CASSPSFPGLAGDSYEQYF
TRBJ2-3 TRBD2 . 16 TRBV5-1 TGCGCCAGCAGCGTCGGACTAGCGGGGTCCACAGATACGCAGTATTTT CASSVGLAGSTDTQYF
TRBJ2-7 TRBD1 . 15 TRBV7-6 TGTGCCAGCAGCCCCGACAGGGGTCCCTCCTACGAGCAGTACTTC CASSPDRGPSYEQYF
TRBJ1-5 . . 15 TRBV18 TGTGCCAGCTCACCGCGGCAATATAGCAATCAGCCCCAGCATTTT CASSPRQYSNQPQHF
TRBJ2-1 TRBD2 . 15 TRBV9 TGTGCCAGCAGCGTAACTAGCGGGAGGTACAATGAGCAGTTCTTC CASSVTSGRYNEQFF
TRBJ2-1 . once 16 TRBV5-4 TGTGCCAGCAGCTTGGCCTTAGGGAGCTCCTACAATGAGCAGTTCTTC CASSLALGSSYNEQFF
TRBJ2-5 . . 13 TRBV5-1 TGCGCCAGCAGCCTGGGACTTCAAGAGACCCAGTACTTC CASSLGLQETQYF
TRBJ2-7 . . 13 TRBV30 TGTGCCTGGAGTGCCAAAACCTTAGGCGAGCAGTACTTC CAWSAKTLGEQYF
TRBJ2-3 . once 16 TRBV7-3 TGTGCCAGCAGCTTAACGGCGCAGGGTGGTGCAGATACGCAGTATTTT CASSLTAQGGADTQYF
TRBJ1-2 TRBD1 . 16 TRBV5-1 TGCGCCAGCAGCTCGGAACAAGGGGGCGTTAACTATGGCTACACCTTC CASSSEQGGVNYGYTF
TRBJ2-2 TRBD2 few 16 TRBV27 TGTGCCAGCGGGAGACTAGCCGGGAGGACAACCGGGGAGCTGTTTTTT CASGRLAGRTTGELFF